This T cell receptor beta chain was documented in a study of patients and donors after allogeneic stem cell transplantation. From the RT-PCR reads, TCRdb called clonotypes with MiXCR, one entry per CDR3 protein. The profile covers about a million distinct CDR3 sequences, with more than 15% appearing a single time and around 6% taken by the ten largest. Trimming stripped 5 bases from V and 11 bases from J, with 16 bases between. This CDR3 has 14 amino acids. The gene calls are TRBV12-3 or TRBV12-4 and TRBJ1-6; D possibly corresponds to TRBD1 (6 bases). Material for sequencing was blood, either unsorted or a sorted T cell fraction (not recorded which). The sequence came from a human donor who was either an allogeneic HSCT recipient or a stem cell or donor lymphocyte infusion donor (not recorded which). It is not recorded whose cells these are; they may come from a transplant donor. The CDR3 reads CASSLTGFVPPLHF. The CDR3 nucleotides read TGTGCCAGCAGTCTGACAGGCTTCGTGCCACCCCTCCACTTT.